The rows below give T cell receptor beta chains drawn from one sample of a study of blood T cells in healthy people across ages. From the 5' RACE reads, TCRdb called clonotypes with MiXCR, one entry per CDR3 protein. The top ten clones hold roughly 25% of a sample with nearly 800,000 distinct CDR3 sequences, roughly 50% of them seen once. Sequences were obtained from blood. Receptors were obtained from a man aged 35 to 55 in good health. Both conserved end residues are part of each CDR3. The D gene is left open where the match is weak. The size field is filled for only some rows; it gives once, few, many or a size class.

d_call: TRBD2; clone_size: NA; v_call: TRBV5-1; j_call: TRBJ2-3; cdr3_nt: TGCGCCAGCAGCTTGGTTACTAGCGGGAGTGATACGCAGTATTTT; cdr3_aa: CASSLVTSGSDTQYF
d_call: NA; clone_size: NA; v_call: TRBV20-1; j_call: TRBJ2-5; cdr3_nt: TGCAGTGCCAAGATAGGGGAGACCCAGTACTTC; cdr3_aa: CSAKIGETQYF
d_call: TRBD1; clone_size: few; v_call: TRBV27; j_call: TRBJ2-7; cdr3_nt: TGTGCCAGCAGTTTAGGACAGGGGGACGAGCAGTACTTC; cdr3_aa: CASSLGQGDEQYF
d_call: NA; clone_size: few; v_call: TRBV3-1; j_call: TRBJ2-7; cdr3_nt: TGTGCCAGCAGCCAAGGGGATCGGGGCGAGCAGTACTTC; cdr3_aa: CASSQGDRGEQYF
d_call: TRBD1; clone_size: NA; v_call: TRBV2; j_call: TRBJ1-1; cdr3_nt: TGTGCCAGCGGGGGGACAGGCGGCACTGAAGCTTTCTTT; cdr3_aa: CASGGTGGTEAFF
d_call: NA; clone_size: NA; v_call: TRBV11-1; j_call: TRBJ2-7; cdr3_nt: TGTGCCAGCAGCTTCGCGAAGGGATCCTACGAGCAGTACTTC; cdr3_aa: CASSFAKGSYEQYF
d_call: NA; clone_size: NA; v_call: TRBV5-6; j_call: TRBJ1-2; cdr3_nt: TGTGCCAGCAGCTTGGTGGGGGCCTGGACTACTCACCGCTATGGCTACACCTTC; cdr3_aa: CASSLVGAWTTHRYGYTF
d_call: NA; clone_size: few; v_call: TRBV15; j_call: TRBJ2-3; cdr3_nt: TGTGCCACCAGCAGGAGGGCCATGTTGTCCACAGATACGCAGTATTTT; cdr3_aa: CATSRRAMLSTDTQYF
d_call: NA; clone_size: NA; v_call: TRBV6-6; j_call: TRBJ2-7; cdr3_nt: TGTGCCAGCGCCGAGGGGGACGAGCAGTACTTC; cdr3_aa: CASAEGDEQYF
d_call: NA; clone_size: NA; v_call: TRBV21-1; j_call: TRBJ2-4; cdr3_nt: TGTGCCAGCAGAAACAGCGGGAGGGTAGCCAAAAACATTCAGTACTTC; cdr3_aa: CASRNSGRVAKNIQYF